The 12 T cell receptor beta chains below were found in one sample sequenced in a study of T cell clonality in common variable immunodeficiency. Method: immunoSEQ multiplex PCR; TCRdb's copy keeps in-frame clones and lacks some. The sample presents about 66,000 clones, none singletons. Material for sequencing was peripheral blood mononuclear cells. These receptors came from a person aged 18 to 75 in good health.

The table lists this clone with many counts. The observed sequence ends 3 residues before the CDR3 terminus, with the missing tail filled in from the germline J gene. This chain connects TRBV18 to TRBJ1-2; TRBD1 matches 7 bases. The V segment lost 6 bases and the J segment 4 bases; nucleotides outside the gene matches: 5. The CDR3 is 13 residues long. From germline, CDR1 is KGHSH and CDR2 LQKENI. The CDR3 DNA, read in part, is TGTGCCAGCTCGCGCGGGACAGTCTATGGC. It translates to CASSRGTVYG. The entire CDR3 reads CASSRGTVYGYTF.

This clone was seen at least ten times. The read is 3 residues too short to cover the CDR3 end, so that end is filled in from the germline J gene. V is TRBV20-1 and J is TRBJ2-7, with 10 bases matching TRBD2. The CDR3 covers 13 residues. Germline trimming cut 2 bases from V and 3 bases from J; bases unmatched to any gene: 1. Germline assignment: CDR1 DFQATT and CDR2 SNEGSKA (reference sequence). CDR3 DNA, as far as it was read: TGCAGTGCTAGACTAGCGGGAGTCTACGAG. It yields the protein CSARLAGVYE. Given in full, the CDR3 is CSARLAGVYEQYF.

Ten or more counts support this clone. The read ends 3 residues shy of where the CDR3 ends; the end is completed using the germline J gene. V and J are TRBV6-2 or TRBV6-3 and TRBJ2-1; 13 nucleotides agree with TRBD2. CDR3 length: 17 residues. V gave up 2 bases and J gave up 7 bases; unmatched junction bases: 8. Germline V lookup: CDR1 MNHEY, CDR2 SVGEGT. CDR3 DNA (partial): TGTGCCAGCAGTTACAGGACTAGCGGGAGAGGGGAAAATGAG. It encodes CASSYRTSGRGENE. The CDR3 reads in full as CASSYRTSGRGENEQFF.

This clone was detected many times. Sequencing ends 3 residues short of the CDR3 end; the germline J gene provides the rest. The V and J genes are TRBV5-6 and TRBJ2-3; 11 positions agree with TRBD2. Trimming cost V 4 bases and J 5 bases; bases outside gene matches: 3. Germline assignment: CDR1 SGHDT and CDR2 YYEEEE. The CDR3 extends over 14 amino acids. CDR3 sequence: CASSRLAGLDTQYF. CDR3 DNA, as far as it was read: TGTGCCAGCAGCCGACTAGCGGGGCTAGATACG.

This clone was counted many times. The CDR3 spells CAISEGAGAGYTF. Incomplete CDR3 DNA: TGTGCCATCAGTGAGGGTGCAGGGGCCGGC. This sequence joins TRBV10-3 and TRBJ1-2, with D perhaps matching TRBD1 (6 bases). The read is 3 residues too short to cover the CDR3 end, so that end is filled in from the germline J gene. This CDR3 contains 13 residues. Germline V gene lookup returns CDR1 ENHRY and CDR2 SYGVKD.

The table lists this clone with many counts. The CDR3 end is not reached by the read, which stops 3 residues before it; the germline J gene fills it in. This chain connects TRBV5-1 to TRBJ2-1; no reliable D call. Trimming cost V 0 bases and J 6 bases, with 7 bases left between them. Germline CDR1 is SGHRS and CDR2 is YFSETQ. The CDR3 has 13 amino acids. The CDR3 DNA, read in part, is TGCGCCAGCAGCTTGGTCACCGGCAATGAG. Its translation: CASSLVTGNE. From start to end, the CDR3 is CASSLVTGNEQFF. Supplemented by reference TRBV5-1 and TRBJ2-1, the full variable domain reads KAGVTQTPRYLIKTRGQQVTLSCSPISGHRSVSWYQQTPGQGLQFLFEYFSETQRNKGNFPGRFSGRQFSNSRSEMNVSTLELGDSALYLCASSLVTGNEQFFGPGTRLTVL.

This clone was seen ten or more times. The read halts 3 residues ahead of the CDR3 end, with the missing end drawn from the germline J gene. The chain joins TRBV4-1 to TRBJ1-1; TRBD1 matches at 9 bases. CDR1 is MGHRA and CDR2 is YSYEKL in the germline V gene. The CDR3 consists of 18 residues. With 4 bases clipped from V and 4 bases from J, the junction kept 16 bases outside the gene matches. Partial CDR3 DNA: TGCGCCAGCAGCCCCCACAGGGGACAGGGTAAGAGTAGCACTGAA. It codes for CASSPHRGQGKSSTE. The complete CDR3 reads CASSPHRGQGKSSTEAFF.

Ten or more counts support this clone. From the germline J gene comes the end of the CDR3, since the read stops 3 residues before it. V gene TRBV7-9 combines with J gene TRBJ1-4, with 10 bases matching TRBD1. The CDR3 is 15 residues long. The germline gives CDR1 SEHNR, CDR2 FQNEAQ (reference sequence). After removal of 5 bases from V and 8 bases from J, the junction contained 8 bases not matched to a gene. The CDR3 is CASSARQGAGEKLFF. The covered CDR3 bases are TGTGCCAGCAGCGCCCGACAGGGGGCAGGGGAAAAA.

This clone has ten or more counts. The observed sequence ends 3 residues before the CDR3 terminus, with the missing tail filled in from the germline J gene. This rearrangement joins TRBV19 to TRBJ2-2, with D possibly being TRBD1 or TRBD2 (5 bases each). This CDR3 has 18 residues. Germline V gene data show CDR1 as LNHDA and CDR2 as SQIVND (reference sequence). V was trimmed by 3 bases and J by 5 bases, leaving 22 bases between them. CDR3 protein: CASSMRVQGGRKTGELFF. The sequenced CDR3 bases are TGTGCCAGTAGTATGAGGGTTCAGGGTGGGAGAAAAACCGGGGAG.

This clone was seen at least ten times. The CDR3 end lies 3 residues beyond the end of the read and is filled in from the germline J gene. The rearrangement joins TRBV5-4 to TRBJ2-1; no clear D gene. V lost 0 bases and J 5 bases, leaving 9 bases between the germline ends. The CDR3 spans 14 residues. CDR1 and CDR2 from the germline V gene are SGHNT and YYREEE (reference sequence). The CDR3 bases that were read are TGTGCCAGCAGCTTGGTGGAAAGGGACAATGAG. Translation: CASSLVERDNE. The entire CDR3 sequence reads CASSLVERDNEQFF. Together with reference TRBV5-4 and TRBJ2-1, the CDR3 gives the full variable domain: ETGVTQSPTHLIKTRGQQVTLRCSSQSGHNTVSWYQQALGQGPQFIFQYYREEENGRGNFPPRFSGLQFPNYSSELNVNALELDDSALYLCASSLVERDNEQFFGPGTRLTVL.

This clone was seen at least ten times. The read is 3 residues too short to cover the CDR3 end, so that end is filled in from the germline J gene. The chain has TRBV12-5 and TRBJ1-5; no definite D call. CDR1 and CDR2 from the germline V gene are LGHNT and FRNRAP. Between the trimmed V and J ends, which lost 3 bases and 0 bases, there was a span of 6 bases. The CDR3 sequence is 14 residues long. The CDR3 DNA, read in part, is TGTGCTAGTGGTTTACTCTATAGCAATCAGCCC. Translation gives CASGLLYSNQP. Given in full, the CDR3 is CASGLLYSNQPQHF.

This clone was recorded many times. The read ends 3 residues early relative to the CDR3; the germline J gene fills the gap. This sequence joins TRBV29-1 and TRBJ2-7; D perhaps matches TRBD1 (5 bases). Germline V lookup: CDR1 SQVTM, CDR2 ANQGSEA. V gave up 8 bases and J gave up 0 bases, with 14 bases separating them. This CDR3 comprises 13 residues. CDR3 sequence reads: CSIRQTYSYEQYF. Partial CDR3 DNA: TGCAGCATAAGACAGACCTACTCCTACGAG.